This T cell receptor (beta chain) comes out of a study of cytomegalovirus exposure and HLA in healthy donors. The study's findings and limits: Analysis was carried out at a later point, and it linked a missense DCLRE1C variant to TCR beta V- and J-gene trimming.

This PCR relied on a set of 60 Vbeta primers and 13 Jbeta primers. Method: immunoSEQ multiplex PCR; TCRdb's copy keeps in-frame clones and lacks some. Seen here are some 110,000 clones, about 76% observed once, and the top ten hold 4.8%. V lost 5 bases and J lost 6; bases outside the gene matches: 6. This CDR3 has 13 amino acids. Looked up from germline, CDR1 is SNHLY and CDR2 is FYNNEI. Points on this clone: As yet, its antigen is unknown.

The sample consisted of PBMCs. V is TRBV2 and J is TRBJ2-5, with 7 bases identical to TRBD1. The sequence came from a man aged 30 to 39 in good health and CMV-seropositive. The CDR3 bases are TGTGCCAGCAGTAGACAGGGTCAAAAGACCCAGTACTTC. Translated, it gives CASSRQGQKTQYF.